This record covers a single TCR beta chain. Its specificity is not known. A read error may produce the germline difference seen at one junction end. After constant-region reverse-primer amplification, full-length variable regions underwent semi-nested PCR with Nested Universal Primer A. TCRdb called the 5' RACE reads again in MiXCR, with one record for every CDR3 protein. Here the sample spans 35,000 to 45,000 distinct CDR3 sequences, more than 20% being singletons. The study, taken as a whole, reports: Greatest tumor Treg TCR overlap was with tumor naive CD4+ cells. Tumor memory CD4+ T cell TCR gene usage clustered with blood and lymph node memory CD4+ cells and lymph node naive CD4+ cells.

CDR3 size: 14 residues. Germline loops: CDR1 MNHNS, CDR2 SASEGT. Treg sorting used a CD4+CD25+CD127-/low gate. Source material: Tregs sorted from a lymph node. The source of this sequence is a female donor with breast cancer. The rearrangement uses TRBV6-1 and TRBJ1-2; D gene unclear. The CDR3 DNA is TGTACCAGCACCCACCGAGGCCTCTACTATGGCTACACCTTC. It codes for CTSTHRGLYYGYTF.